A single sample is the source of the 13 T cell receptor beta chains below, sequenced in a study of blood T cell repertoires in COVID-19. Measured with immunoSEQ multiplex PCR; TCRdb has only the in-frame clones, and not every one. The sample has 150,000 to 200,000 clones, 87% seen once; the top ten hold about 4.7%. The sample consisted of peripheral blood. These receptors were taken from a human donor in a cohort sampled during active COVID-19.

The chain has TRBV24-1 and TRBJ1-3; D is possibly TRBD1 (6 bases). The V gene lost 8 bases and the J gene lost 4 bases, with 17 bases spanning the gap. The V gene's germline CDR1 is KGHDR and CDR2 SFDVKD. The CDR3 has 15 residues. The CDR3 sequence: CATTDPTGLGNTIYF. In nucleotides, the CDR3 is TGTGCCACCACCGACCCAACAGGGTTGGGAAACACCATATATTTT.

The chain couples TRBV3-1 (or the pseudogene TRBV3-2) to TRBJ2-7; TRBD1 agrees at 11 bases. There are 15 residues in the CDR3. Trimming took 5 bases from V and 6 from J; bases not matched to a gene: 9. Per germline, CDR1 LGHDT and CDR2 YNNKEL (reference sequence). The CDR3 sequence: CASSFTGQGAIEQYF. Here the CDR3 DNA reads TGTGCCAGCAGCTTCACTGGACAGGGGGCCATCGAGCAGTACTTC.

The gene calls are TRBV2 and TRBJ2-7; D possibly corresponds to TRBD2 (6 bases). V was pared by 6 bases and J by 2 bases, with 14 bases between. The CDR3 runs to 14 residues. The V gene's germline CDR1 is SNHLY and CDR2 FYNNEI. CDR3 amino acids: CASSSRRDPYEQYF. Written as DNA, the CDR3 is TGTGCCAGCAGCAGCAGGAGGGACCCCTACGAGCAGTACTTC.

The chain joins TRBV4-3 to TRBJ2-7, with D possibly TRBD1 on 6 matching bases. Deletions cut 0 bases from V and 4 bases from J, with 7 bases between. This CDR3 is 13 amino acids long. Germline CDR1 reads LGHNA; CDR2 reads YSLEER. This chain's CDR3 is CASSQDQGYEQYF. In nucleotides, the CDR3 is TGCGCCAGCAGCCAAGATCAGGGGTACGAGCAGTACTTC.

V and J are TRBV7-2 and TRBJ1-5; D perhaps matches TRBD1 (5 bases). The CDR3 totals 13 residues. CDR1 is SGHTA and CDR2 is FQGNSA in the germline V gene. Trimming shortened V by 5 bases and J by 11 bases, and 16 bases separated the two germline ends. The CDR3 here is CASSPITREAQHF. The CDR3 DNA is TGTGCCAGCAGCCCGATTACCAGGGAGGCCCAGCATTTT.

V gene TRBV30 combines with J gene TRBJ2-5; a possible D gene is TRBD2 (7 bases). V was pared by 0 bases and J by 5 bases, with 13 bases between. Germline V lookup: CDR1 GTSNPN, CDR2 SVGIG (reference sequence). The CDR3 runs to 14 residues. The CDR3 DNA reads as TGTGCCTGGAGTGTAGGGGGGGCCAGGGAGACCCAGTACTTC. Translated: CAWSVGGARETQYF.

The chain couples TRBV13 to TRBJ1-2, with 8 bases lining up with TRBD1. The CDR3 consists of 16 residues. After removal of 5 bases from V and 7 bases from J, the junction contained 15 bases not matched to a gene. CDR1 is PRHDT, CDR2 FYEKMQ, per germline (reference sequence). CDR3 sequence (DNA): TGTGCCAGCAGCCAGCTTCCAGGGGGCTTGGTTGGTGGCTACACCTTC. Its protein product is CASSQLPGGLVGGYTF.

The chain is built from TRBV20-1 and TRBJ1-2; 8 bases are shared with TRBD1. Trimming cost V 2 bases and J 10 bases; bases outside gene matches: 3. The CDR3 has 11 amino acids. Germline lookup yields CDR1 DFQATT and CDR2 SNEGSKA (reference sequence). CDR3 region: CSARQGAAYTF. CDR3 in DNA: TGCAGTGCTAGACAGGGGGCAGCCTACACCTTC.

CDR3 coding DNA: TGTGCCAGCAGCCCGGGGGGGAGCTCCTACAATGAGCAGTTCTTC. It is translated as CASSPGGSSYNEQFF. The chain is built from TRBV9 and TRBJ2-1; 8 bases line up with TRBD2. The germline V gene encodes CDR1 SGDLS and CDR2 YYNGEE. The CDR3 is 15 amino acids. V shed 4 bases, J shed 0 bases, and the junction held 3 bases outside the gene matches.

This chain connects TRBV5-4 to TRBJ2-7; possibly TRBD2 for D (6 bases). Deletions cut 4 bases from V and 4 bases from J, with 12 bases between. Germline loops: CDR1 SGHNT, CDR2 YYREEE (reference sequence). There are 13 residues in the CDR3. CDR3 sequence reads: CASSPRDSYEQYF. DNA of the CDR3: TGTGCCAGCAGCCCGCGGGACTCGTACGAGCAGTACTTC.

The CDR3 bases are TGTGCCAGCAGCTGGACAGGGGCCAGGTACAATGAGCAGTTCTTC. Translation gives CASSWTGARYNEQFF. J is TRBJ2-1 and V is TRBV7-6; 9 positions match TRBD1. This CDR3 region has 15 residues. Trimming took 4 bases from V and 4 from J; bases not matched to a gene: 5. The V gene's germline CDR1 is SGHVS and CDR2 FNYEAQ.

This chain links TRBV2 with TRBJ2-3, with 12 bases identical to TRBD1. Germline CDR1 SNHLY, CDR2 FYNNEI. This CDR3 region has 15 residues. Unmatched junction bases numbered 8, after V lost 7 bases and J lost 6 bases. CDR3 coding DNA: TGTGCCAGCATGGGGGGGACAGGGGGCTGGGATACGCAGTATTTT. Residues: CASMGGTGGWDTQYF.

The V gene is TRBV19, the J gene TRBJ1-2, with 8 nucleotides matching TRBD1. V lost 8 bases, J lost 8 bases, and 4 bases stayed unmatched. This CDR3 comprises 11 residues. Germline V gives CDR1 LNHDA, CDR2 SQIVND (reference sequence). CDR3 coding DNA: TGTGCCAGTTGGGACAGGATGGGCTACACCTTC. Translated: CASWDRMGYTF.